A single sample is the source of the 18 T cell receptor beta chains below, sequenced in a study of blood T cells in healthy people across ages. Combining a sample-barcoded 5' primer with a J-beta primer mix, a second PCR ran for about 6 to 11 cycles. TCRdb reanalysed the 5' RACE reads using MiXCR and keeps one entry per CDR3 protein. The sample shows about 640,000 distinct CDR3 sequences, 45% to 65% of them seen only once. Sequencing input: blood. These receptors originate from a man aged 60 to 75 in good health.

A remark on this clonotype: At one end, the junction sequence differs from germline, possibly due to a read error. V is TRBV20-1 and J is TRBJ2-1; D perhaps matches TRBD1 (6 bases). This CDR3 spans 13 amino acids. Germline CDR1 reads DFQATT; CDR2 reads SNEGSKA (reference sequence). CDR3 sequence: CSTRPRRGNEQFF. As DNA, the CDR3 is TGCAGTACTAGACCTCGAAGGGGGAATGAGCAGTTCTTC.

Only a few counts were recorded for this clonotype. The gene calls are TRBV12-3 or TRBV12-4 and TRBJ2-4, with D tentatively TRBD2 (5 bases). V was cut by 5 bases and J by 9 bases, with 17 bases left in between. CDR3 length: 14 amino acids. CDR3 nucleotide sequence: TGTGCCAGCAGTCCCGGATTTAGCCTAGCCATTCAGTACTTC. Its translation is CASSPGFSLAIQYF.

The rearrangement joins TRBV6-5 to TRBJ1-1, with D possibly matching TRBD1 (6 bases). This CDR3 is built from 15 residues. V gave up 0 bases and J gave up 0 bases, with 8 bases separating them. Looked up from germline, CDR1 is MNHEY and CDR2 is SVGAGI. The CDR3 DNA follows: TGTGCCAGCAGTTACTCGGGACAACTGAACACTGAAGCTTTCTTT. Its protein product is CASSYSGQLNTEAFF.

The V gene is TRBV7-2, the J gene TRBJ2-5, with 11 positions matching TRBD2. Germline assignment: CDR1 SGHTA and CDR2 FQGNSA. With 2 bases clipped from V and 1 base from J, the junction kept 6 bases outside the gene matches. The CDR3 sequence is 17 residues long. Here the CDR3 reads CASSLTHGLAGQETQYF. The CDR3 coding sequence is TGTGCCAGCAGCTTAACCCACGGACTAGCGGGCCAAGAGACCCAGTACTTC. The variable domain in full, with the rest retrieved from reference TRBV7-2 and TRBJ2-5, is GAGVSQSPSNKVTEKGKDVELRCDPISGHTALYWYRQSLGQGLEFLIYFQGNSAPDKSGLPSDRFSAERTGGSVSTLTIQRTQQEDSAVYLCASSLTHGLAGQETQYFGPGTRLLVL.

This clonotype was counted only a few times. The chain couples TRBV6-5 to TRBJ2-4; TRBD1 matches 10 bases. Looked up from germline, CDR1 is MNHEY and CDR2 is SVGAGI. V lost 6 bases, J lost 4 bases, and 3 bases stayed unmatched. The CDR3 runs to 14 residues. The CDR3 here is CASSRDRGKNIQYF. In nucleotides, the CDR3 is TGTGCCAGCAGCCGGGACAGGGGTAAAAACATTCAGTACTTC.

This clonotype came up once. The gene calls are TRBV7-2 and TRBJ2-7; D might be TRBD2 (6 bases). There are 15 residues in the CDR3. The V gene's germline CDR1 is SGHTA and CDR2 FQGNSA. Trimming left V 4 bases short and J 1 base short, with 14 bases between. Written as DNA, the CDR3 is TGTGCCAGCAGCTCCCCCCACGGGGGATCCTACGAGCAGTACTTC. Amino acid sequence: CASSSPHGGSYEQYF.

V and J are TRBV5-5 and TRBJ1-1; D not resolved. Per germline, CDR1 SGHKS and CDR2 YYEKEE (reference sequence). CDR3 length equals 13 residues. With 1 base removed from V and 8 bases from J, the gap between germline ends came to 12 bases. CDR3 sequence: CASSLIYSSEAFF. The DNA for the CDR3 is TGTGCCAGCAGCTTGATCTATTCGTCCGAAGCTTTCTTT.

Concerning this clonotype: A clone one base away is much larger, so this may be a read error. This chain joins TRBV11-2 and TRBJ1-1, with D tentatively TRBD1 (5 bases). Germline V CDR1 and CDR2: SGHAT, FQNNGV. This CDR3 has 14 amino acids. V shed 5 bases and J shed 1 base, with 11 bases lying between them. The CDR3 loop is CASSVSGSNTEAFF. CDR3 nucleotides: TGTGCCAGCAGCGTTTCAGGGTCGAACACTGAAGCTTTCTTT.

DNA for the CDR3: TGTGCCAGCAGTGAAGACAGGGAGGCCTACGAGCAGTACTTC. This codes for CASSEDREAYEQYF. J is TRBJ2-7 and V is TRBV2, with D possibly being TRBD1 or TRBD2 (6 bases each). Between the trimmed V and J ends, which lost 1 base and 2 bases, there was a span of 9 bases. CDR3 size: 14 residues. Germline V gene lookup returns CDR1 SNHLY and CDR2 FYNNEI. Combining the CDR3 with reference TRBV2 and TRBJ2-7 gives the whole variable domain EPEVTQTPSHQVTQMGQEVILRCVPISNHLYFYWYRQILGQKVEFLVSFYNNEISEKSEIFDDQFSVERPDGSNFTLKIRSTKLEDSAMYFCASSEDREAYEQYFGPGTRLTVT.

This clonotype came up a few times. The V call is TRBV11-2, the J call TRBJ2-1, with 12 bases identical to TRBD1. CDR3 size: 14 residues. V lost 4 bases to trimming and J lost 9 bases; unmatched junction nucleotides: 4. CDR1 and CDR2 from the germline V gene are SGHAT and FQNNGV. CDR3: CASSWDRGPGEQFF. The CDR3 DNA sequence: TGTGCCAGCAGCTGGGACAGGGGGCCGGGTGAGCAGTTCTTC.

As DNA, the CDR3 is TGTGCCTCCAGGACAGGGGATGGCAATCAGCCCCAGCATTTT. The encoded protein is CASRTGDGNQPQHF. This chain connects TRBV10-3 to TRBJ1-5; 9 positions agree with TRBD1. The CDR3 spans 14 residues. Germline V gives CDR1 ENHRY, CDR2 SYGVKD. J gave up 2 bases and V 11 bases, and 7 bases lay outside the gene matches.

The CDR3 DNA is TGTGCCAGCAGCTTGTACGGGGGAACGAACACCGGGGAGCTGTTTTTT. Translating it yields CASSLYGGTNTGELFF. This chain uses TRBV5-5 with TRBJ2-2; a weak D match, TRBD2 (6 bases). Germline assignment: CDR1 SGHKS and CDR2 YYEKEE (reference sequence). The ends were cut back, 1 base at V and 0 bases at J, with 10 bases in the middle. The CDR3 extends over 16 amino acids.

In its sample, this clonotype was seen a few times. This chain links TRBV3-1 with TRBJ1-2, with unresolved D. The germline gives CDR1 LGHDT, CDR2 YNNKEL (reference sequence). The ends were cut back, 3 bases at V and 4 bases at J, with 6 bases in the middle. The CDR3 runs 12 residues. The CDR3, as DNA: TGTGCCAGCAGCCAGGGTGGCTATGGCTACACCTTC. It is translated as CASSQGGYGYTF.

This clonotype was detected only a few times. The CDR3 loop is CASGPTGDYQETQYF. CDR3 nucleotides: TGTGCCAGCGGCCCGACAGGGGACTACCAAGAGACCCAGTACTTC. The chain is built from TRBV18 and TRBJ2-5; 8 nucleotides line up with TRBD1. CDR3 length equals 15 residues. Germline CDR1 is KGHSH and CDR2 is LQKENI. With 8 bases clipped from V and 0 bases from J, the junction kept 8 bases outside the gene matches.

This clonotype was recorded a few times. The gene calls are TRBV5-1 and TRBJ2-1; no clear D. V lost 7 bases and J 0 bases, leaving 14 bases between the germline ends. Germline V gene data show CDR1 as SGHRS and CDR2 as YFSETQ. The CDR3 covers 15 residues. The DNA of the CDR3 is TGCGCCAGCTTCAAGGGCTTTAGCTCCTACAATGAGCAGTTCTTC. Translation gives CASFKGFSSYNEQFF. Drawing the rest from reference TRBV5-1 and TRBJ2-1, the complete variable domain is KAGVTQTPRYLIKTRGQQVTLSCSPISGHRSVSWYQQTPGQGLQFLFEYFSETQRNKGNFPGRFSGRQFSNSRSEMNVSTLELGDSALYLCASFKGFSSYNEQFFGPGTRLTVL.

The chain employs TRBV29-1 and TRBJ2-7, with D possibly matching TRBD1 (6 bases). CDR3 length: 13 amino acids. The V end was cut by 5 bases, the J end by 7 bases, with 18 bases between. In germline, CDR1 is SQVTM, CDR2 ANQGSEA. The CDR3 DNA follows: TGCAGCGTTTCGTTGGCAGGGGCTTGGGAGCAGTACTTC. It yields the protein CSVSLAGAWEQYF.

V gene TRBV6-5 combines with J gene TRBJ2-2; tentative D call: TRBD1 (8 bases). The CDR3 has 16 residues. Trimming removed 4 bases from V and 3 bases from J, with 15 bases in between. Germline assignment: CDR1 MNHEY and CDR2 SVGAGI. The CDR3 coding sequence is TGTGCCAGCAGTTTAACAGGGGGGGCGGACACCGGGGAGCTGTTTTTT. Protein: CASSLTGGADTGELFF.

The V gene is TRBV27, the J gene TRBJ2-1; TRBD1 agrees at 7 bases. Trimming removed 7 bases from V and 8 bases from J; junction bases left unmatched: 17. This CDR3 is 16 amino acids long. The germline V gene has CDR1 MNHEY and CDR2 SMNVEV (reference sequence). The CDR3 here is CASILNGQVGRDEQFF. In nucleotides, the CDR3 is TGTGCCAGCATCCTCAATGGACAGGTTGGCAGGGATGAGCAGTTCTTC.